This T cell receptor (beta chain) was found in a study of blood T cells in healthy people across ages. Next came a second PCR, run for about 7 to 12 cycles, which used a sample-barcoded 5' primer along with a J-beta primer mix. Each CDR3 protein gets one entry after TCRdb re-called the 5' RACE reads with MiXCR. The table includes over a million distinct CDR3 sequences, about 40% detected once. This clonotype was observed a few times. There are 16 residues in the CDR3. The V gene's germline CDR1 is SEHNR and CDR2 FQNEAQ (reference sequence). V lost 0 bases and J lost 2; bases outside the gene matches: 4.

V is TRBV7-9 and J is TRBJ2-1; the match to TRBD1 covers 7 bases. Specimen: blood. This sequence was found in a woman aged 18 to 35 in good health. The CDR3 coding sequence is TGTGCCAGCAGCTTAGCGCGTGGGACAGCCTACAATGAGCAGTTCTTC. It encodes CASSLARGTAYNEQFF.